The T cell receptor (beta chain) under discussion was sequenced for a study of ipilimumab plus nivolumab after autologous stem cell transplantation (dated by TCRdb to the early 2020s). Turning to the overall study: The median number of doses received by trial patients was 5 for ipilimumab and about 8 for nivolumab. Primary refractory and relapsed disease were included in the DLBCL cohort, with 18-month progression-free survival of approximately 86% and 30%, respectively. Patients in the trial were undergoing autologous transplant and had high-risk diffuse large B cell lymphoma, mature T cell lymphoma, or multiple myeloma. The intent-to-treat population of the trial consisted of roughly 38 patients.

CDR1 and CDR2 (SGHAT, FQNNGV) derive from the germline V gene. Spanning cysteine to phenylalanine, the CDR3 consists of 17 amino acids. Just the 51-base CDR3 DNA is kept, in frame starting at base 1. The V end loses 5 bases and the J end loses 3 bases, and a stretch of 20 bases separates them. To prepare the library, the immunoSEQ multiplex PCR assay was applied. As stored in TCRdb, this immuneACCESS dataset retains in-frame rearrangements with V and J assigned. A fraction of the clones does not appear; measured against another copy, unresolved V genes explain less than half of the discrepancy, and the remainder lacks a known reason. This sample gives tens of thousands of clones in total; 75% to 85% of them show up just once. Approximately 2.2% of the sample comes from the top ten. In regard to this clone: Its antigen specificity is not known. Nothing much larger sits one base from this clone, and base qualities are not available.

Here is what the overall study found, with its caveats: Combined checkpoint inhibition as post-transplant consolidation was concluded by the authors to appear tolerable. Per the authors, a biologic rationale for further study of the post-transplant checkpoint inhibition approach was offered by T cell receptor repertoire, regulatory T cell phenotype and gut microbiota profiles.

Checkpoint therapy began 14 to 28 days after autologous transplant, with ipilimumab given at 1 mg/kg intravenously on day 1 of selected weeks. The nivolumab dose was 3 mg/kg intravenously, delivered on day 1 of weeks 1, 4, 7, 10, and every two weeks through week 26. This was a Phase Ib clinical trial that tested ipilimumab plus nivolumab, given as combined checkpoint inhibition, for consolidation following autologous stem cell transplantation. The sample was PBMCs, taken in a trial of ipilimumab plus nivolumab as post-transplant consolidation. The TCR sequence derives from a male donor with diffuse large B-cell lymphoma. The chain links TRBV11-2 with TRBJ2-1; the D segment could be TRBD2, given 5 matching bases. The CDR3 here reads CASSPMITGSGYNEQFF. Read as DNA, the sequence is TGTGCCAGCAGCCCCATGATCACGGGATCGGGCTACAATGAGCAGTTCTTC. With the rest looked up from the reference TRBV11-2 and TRBJ2-1 genes rather than sequenced, the full variable domain is EAGVAQSPRYKIIEKRQSVAFWCNPISGHATLYWYQQILGQGPKLLIQFQNNGVVDDSQLPKDRFSAERLKGVDSTLKIQPAKLEDSAVYLCASSPMITGSGYNEQFFGPGTRLTVL.